The T cell receptor beta chain described here comes from a study of blood T cell repertoires in COVID-19. Study as a whole: COVID-19 samples from acute and convalescent phases originated in the United States, Italy and Spain. The analysed material was cDNA or gDNA that came from T cells, B-cell-depleted T cells, or PBMCs.

Measured with immunoSEQ multiplex PCR; TCRdb has only the in-frame clones, and not every one. This table has roughly 100,000 clones, 75% to 90% appearing once. This clone has just one count. Germline loops: CDR1 SGHTA, CDR2 FQGTGA. There are 15 residues in the CDR3. Trimming removed 7 bases from V and 1 base from J, with 15 bases in between. J is TRBJ2-3 and V is TRBV7-3, with D possibly TRBD1 on 5 matching bases. Sequencing input: peripheral blood. This TCR came from a woman aged 50 to 60 with COVID-19, enrolled during active disease. Written as DNA, the CDR3 is TGTGCCAGCAACTACAGGACCAGGGGCACAGATACGCAGTATTTT. Protein sequence: CASNYRTRGTDTQYF. Supplemented by reference TRBV7-3 and TRBJ2-3, the full variable domain reads GAGVSQTPSNKVTEKGKYVELRCDPISGHTALYWYRQSLGQGPEFLIYFQGTGAADDSGLPNDRFFAVRPEGSVSTLKIQRTERGDSAVYLCASNYRTRGTDTQYFGPGTRLTVL.